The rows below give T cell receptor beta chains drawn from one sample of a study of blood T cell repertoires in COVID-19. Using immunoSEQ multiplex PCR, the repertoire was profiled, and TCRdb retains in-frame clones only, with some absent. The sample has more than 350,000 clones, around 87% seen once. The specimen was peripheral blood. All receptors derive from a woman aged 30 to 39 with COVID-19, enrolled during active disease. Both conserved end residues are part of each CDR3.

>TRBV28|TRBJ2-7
CASSPGTSATEGDEQYF
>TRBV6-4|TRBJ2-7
CASSDSRLAGCSYEQYF
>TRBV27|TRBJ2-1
CASSTTSGSHNEQFF
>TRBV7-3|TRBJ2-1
CASSSNAYNEQFF
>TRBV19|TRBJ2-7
CASSVGTGSYEQYF
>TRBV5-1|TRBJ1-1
CASSLEGALTEAFF
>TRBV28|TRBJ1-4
CASSFLTGGGNEKLFF
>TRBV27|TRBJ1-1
CASRPLLTGWVTEAFF
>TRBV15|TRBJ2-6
CATSRDRQPGANVLTF
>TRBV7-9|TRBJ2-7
CASSLVGQTYEQYF
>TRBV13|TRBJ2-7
CASSNRDRENEQYF
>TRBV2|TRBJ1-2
CASNWDSLSSGYTF
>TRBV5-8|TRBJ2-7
CASSLYGPYEQYF
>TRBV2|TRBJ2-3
CASSDRLTSTDTQYF
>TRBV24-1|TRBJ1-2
CATSDETGGGYTF
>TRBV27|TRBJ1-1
CASRFTAGYSNTEAFF
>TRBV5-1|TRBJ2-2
CASSLSGLYTGELFF
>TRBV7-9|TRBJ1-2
CASSLEWGENGYTF
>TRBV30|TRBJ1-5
CAWSTAQLNQPQHF
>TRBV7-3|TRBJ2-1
CASSPVAGELREQFF
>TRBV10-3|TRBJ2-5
CAISESWGETQYF
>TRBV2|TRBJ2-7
CASKPRDSDSYEQYF
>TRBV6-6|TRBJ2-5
CASSYSGAQETQYF
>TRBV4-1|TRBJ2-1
CASSLLYSNSYNEQFF
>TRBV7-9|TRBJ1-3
CASSRTATSGNTIYF
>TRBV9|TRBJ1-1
CASSSGTEAFF
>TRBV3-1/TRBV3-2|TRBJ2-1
CASSQATGNEQFF
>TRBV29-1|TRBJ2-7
CSVGTGYEQYF
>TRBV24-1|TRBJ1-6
CATSDSTRGVNSPLHF
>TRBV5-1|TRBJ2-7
CASSLGQGALYEQYF
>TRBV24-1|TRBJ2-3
CATSDLSGQGRDTQYF
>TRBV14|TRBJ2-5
CASSQGRLAGVETQYF
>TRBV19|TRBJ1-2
CASSIRQGNGYTF
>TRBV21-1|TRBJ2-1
CASSKGTSGSWWSYNEQFF
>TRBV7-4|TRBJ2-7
CASSSLGAGLAGGRDEQYF
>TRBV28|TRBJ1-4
CASSSPRGSNEKLFF
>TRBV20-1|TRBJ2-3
CSARRIDTQYF
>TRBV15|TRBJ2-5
CATSRGLAGTQYF
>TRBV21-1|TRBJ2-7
CASSHTDRAYEQYF
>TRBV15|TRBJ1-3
CATSRGVSGNTIYF
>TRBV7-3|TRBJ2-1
CASSLVQAGGKDEQFF
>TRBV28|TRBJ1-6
CASSPQGGYNSPLHF
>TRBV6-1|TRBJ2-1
CASSEAGGTTYNEQFF
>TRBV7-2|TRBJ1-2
CASSLGTGEFYGYTF
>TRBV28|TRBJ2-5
CASSTGRAETQYF
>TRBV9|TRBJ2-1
CASSVGDRGQVEQFF
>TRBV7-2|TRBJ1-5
CASSLTGLGNQPQHF
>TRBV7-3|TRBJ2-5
CASSPEPGSQETQYF
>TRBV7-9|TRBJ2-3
CASSSPIREGVVSTDTQYF